What follows is one T cell receptor beta chain and its context. Its antigen is unknown. The sample holds no much larger clone one base away, and base qualities are not on file. Receptor amplification or capture employed RACE. Sequencing was carried out with a NextSeq 500. During library preparation, unique molecular identifiers were attached to individual cDNA molecules so that TCRs could be counted quantitatively and reproducibly. Both TCR alpha and TCR beta chains were sequenced from each blood RNA sample. Per the source publication's procedure: The median number of TCRs per sample was 95,638, ranging from roughly 23,224 to 700,000. The Decombinator software suite was used to annotate V, J and CDR3 in the TCR reads. For PS versus PT1 abundance plots, all samples were subsampled to the same number of TCRs (28,000). TCRs were defined as expanded if absent before sensitization and observed at least eight times at the 2-week time point. TCRdb redid the processing of the public reads, applying fastp at Q25 and MiXCR, and retained in-frame beta chains. Here each entry gathers all rows of one CDR3 protein and keeps the most common genes and DNA. The V and J calls shown here were made by TCRdb, not taken from the authors' results. The sample table records 62,000 or so distinct CDR3 sequences; around 9.9% of these occur just once. The ten largest clones capture about 5% of the sample.

The meaning of the sample's time point label: pre-sensitization, week 0. The treatment or condition label corresponds to: therapeutic diphenylcyclopropenone sensitization with weekly scalp DPC. At every patch-test visit, the blood draw took place before the patch test was put on. Patients were eligible if aged 18 to 70, diagnosed with alopecia and judged suitable for DPC therapy, and pregnant patients were excluded. Total RNA was extracted from unfractionated whole blood collected in Tempus Blood RNA tubes. The data belong to a study of human T cells and chemical hapten exposure (dated by TCRdb to the early 2020s). Context from the whole study: For sensitization, 2% DPC in acetone was applied to a roughly 2 cm by roughly 2 cm area of upper inner arm skin. Libraries were combined into a pool for sequencing, and differences in TCR yield between samples came mainly from small differences in library volumes within the pool. Patch tests used Finn chambers with 0.01% DPC on the upper back, scored after 6 days by International Contact Dermatitis Research Group standards. About 28 alopecia patients gave blood for TCR sequencing at one to four time points (pre-sensitization, 2, 6 and 24 weeks). The mostly female patient cohort included alopecia areata with under or over 50% scalp involvement, alopecia totalis and alopecia universalis. This study followed changes in the peripheral blood TCR repertoire in vivo during primary and secondary sensitization of alopecia patients to the hapten diphenylcyclopropenone (DPC). Weekly therapeutic DPC doses were additionally applied to the scalp of patients throughout the roughly 24-week study period. Blood samples were taken from patients before sensitization (week 0) and then at 2, 6 and about 24 weeks after DPC sensitization.

Results the study describes overall, beyond this receptor: Patch test score correlated positively with the number of PT1 expanded TCRs, reaching significance at thresholds 8, 16 and 32 but not at 4. After repeated subsampling, changes were observed in the strength of the expansion versus patch-test correlation and in the threshold at which the correlation became significant. Compared with pre-sensitization or healthy control sets, expanded TCRs formed significantly more large CDR3 similarity clusters, which is consistent with antigen-driven responses. No change with DPC sensitization was found in the number of TCRs above 1 in 1000 frequency, and no evidence of global repertoire structure alterations was found. Alopecia, a presumed autoimmune disease, was present in all patients, so the immune response of the patients might differ from that of healthy individuals.

The receptor was isolated from a woman aged 45-59 years with alopecia areata. Some clones in this sample may be carry-over from other donors' samples. This material consisted of whole blood, taken in connection with sensitization to the hapten diphenylcyclopropenone (DPC).

The bases are TGTGCCACTCAACCAACCTATAATTCACCCCTCCACTTT. The encoded protein is CATQPTYNSPLHF. The sequence is built from TRBV6-1 and TRBJ1-6, with the D gene not clear enough to name. Its CDR3 holds 13 amino acids, cysteine through phenylalanine. CDR3 DNA is the only sequence kept; it has 39 bases, read in frame from the first base. The germline V gene encodes CDR1 MNHNS and CDR2 SASEGT. V loses 10 bases of germline sequence and J loses 2 bases, and the interval between the two ends is 9 bases.